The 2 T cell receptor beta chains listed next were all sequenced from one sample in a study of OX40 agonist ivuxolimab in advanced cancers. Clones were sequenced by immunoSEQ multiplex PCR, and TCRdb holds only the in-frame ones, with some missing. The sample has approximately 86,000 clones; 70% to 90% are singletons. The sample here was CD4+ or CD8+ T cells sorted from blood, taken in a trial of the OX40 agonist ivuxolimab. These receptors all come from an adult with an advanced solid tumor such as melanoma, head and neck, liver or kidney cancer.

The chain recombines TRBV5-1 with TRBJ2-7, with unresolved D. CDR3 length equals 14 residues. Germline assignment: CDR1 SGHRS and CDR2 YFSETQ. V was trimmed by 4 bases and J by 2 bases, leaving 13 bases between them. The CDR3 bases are TGCGCCAGCAGCAGAAGACTGGAGCCCTACGAGCAGTACTTC. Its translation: CASSRRLEPYEQYF.

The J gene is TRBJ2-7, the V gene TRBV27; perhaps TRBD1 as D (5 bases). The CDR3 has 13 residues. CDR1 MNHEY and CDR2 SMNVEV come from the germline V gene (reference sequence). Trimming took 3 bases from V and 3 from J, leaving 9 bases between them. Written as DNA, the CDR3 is TGTGCCAGCAGTTTCAGGGCAAGCTACGAGCAGTACTTC. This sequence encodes CASSFRASYEQYF.